One sample yielded the 22 T cell receptor beta chains listed below, sequenced in a study of breast tumors, draining lymph nodes, adjacent tissues. TCRdb passed the multiplex PCR reads through MiXCR, listing each CDR3 protein once. The repertoire has some 22,000 distinct CDR3 sequences, around 50% of them found once; the top ten carry roughly an eighth. Sequenced material: breast tumor tissue. These receptors all come from a female donor with breast cancer. Some clones in this sample may be carry-over from other donors' samples.

The V and J genes are TRBV19 and TRBJ2-2, with 11 bases aligning to TRBD2. The V gene end was trimmed by 8 bases and the J gene end by 5 bases; junction bases not matched to a gene: 10. This CDR3 is built from 16 residues. Germline CDR1 reads LNHDA; CDR2 reads SQIVND (reference sequence). The CDR3 protein is CASCRYLAGGTGELFF. The DNA for the CDR3 is TGTGCCAGTTGCCGCTACTTAGCGGGAGGGACCGGGGAGCTGTTTTTT.

This clonotype has at least ten counts. The junction departs from the called germline gene at one end, perhaps through a read error. The chain is built from TRBV6-1 and TRBJ1-6; D may be TRBD1 (6 bases). The CDR3 has 16 residues. Germline CDR1 reads MNHNS; CDR2 reads SASEGT. CDR3 sequence reads: CASSQGGSSYNSPLHF. CDR3 bases: TGTGCCAGCAGTCAAGGGGGGAGCTCCTATAATTCCCCCCTCCACTTT.

This clonotype was observed at least ten times. The J gene is TRBJ2-5, the V gene TRBV11-2, with no clear D. V shed 1 base and J shed 0 bases, with 9 bases lying between them. CDR1 is SGHAT and CDR2 is FQNNGV in the germline V gene. The CDR3 extends over 15 amino acids. The CDR3 nucleotides are TGTGCCAGCAGCTTAGTGGCGTCCCACCAAGAGACCCAGTACTTC. Its protein product is CASSLVASHQETQYF. The full variable domain, completed using reference TRBV11-2 and TRBJ2-5, is EAGVAQSPRYKIIEKRQSVAFWCNPISGHATLYWYQQILGQGPKLLIQFQNNGVVDDSQLPKDRFSAERLKGVDSTLKIQPAKLEDSAVYLCASSLVASHQETQYFGPGTRLLVL.

Points on this clonotype: An end of the junction differs from the germline gene, which may be a read error. This chain connects TRBV5-8 to TRBJ2-7, with 7 bases identical to TRBD2. CDR1 is SGHTS, CDR2 YDEGEE, per germline. CDR3 length: 17 amino acids. The CDR3 protein is CASSLSICGGSLYEQYF. Here the CDR3 DNA reads TGTGCCAGCAGTCTCTCGATTTGTGGCGGGAGCTTGTACGAGCAGTATTTC.

This rearrangement joins TRBV7-8 to TRBJ1-3; D is unresolved. The germline V and J ends were trimmed by 5 bases and 0 bases, with 11 bases remaining between them. Germline assignment: CDR1 SGHVS and CDR2 FQNEAQ. The length of the CDR3 is 15 residues. The CDR3, as DNA: TGTGCCAGCAGCCCCACGGGGAACTCTGGAAACACCATATATTTT. Translating it yields CASSPTGNSGNTIYF.

This clonotype was counted between two and nine times. The chain couples TRBV4-1 to TRBJ1-1; no reliable D call. Trimming left V 3 bases short and J 0 bases short, with 5 bases between. CDR1 is MGHRA, CDR2 YSYEKL, per germline. The CDR3 contains 13 residues. The CDR3 sequence is CASSHPLNTEAFF. The CDR3 region has the DNA TGCGCCAGCAGCCACCCCTTGAACACTGAAGCTTTCTTT.

About this clonotype itself: The conserved phenylalanine or tryptophan normally closing the CDR3 is absent here, so this likely arose from a read error. The chain links TRBV9 to TRBJ2-7; 11 bases match TRBD2. In germline, CDR1 is SGDLS, CDR2 YYNGEE. V was clipped by 1 base and J by 7 bases; unmatched bases: 7. The CDR3 runs 15 residues. The CDR3 bases are TGTGCCAGCAGCGTACTTAGCGGGGGGGCGAGGGAGCAGTACTAC. It yields the protein CASSVLSGGAREQYY.

The rearrangement links TRBV24-1 to TRBJ2-1; 15 bases fit TRBD2. J was trimmed by 7 bases and V by 7 bases; bases with no gene match: 1. Germline assignment: CDR1 KGHDR and CDR2 SFDVKD. This CDR3 is built from 14 residues. The CDR3 spells CATRGTSGRNEQFF. DNA for the CDR3: TGTGCCACCAGGGGGACTAGCGGGAGGAATGAGCAGTTCTTC.

The chain uses TRBV19 and TRBJ2-3, with 7 bases matching TRBD1. The CDR3 is 15 amino acids. Trimming cost V 3 bases and J 0 bases; bases outside gene matches: 3. In germline, CDR1 is LNHDA, CDR2 SQIVND (reference sequence). The CDR3 loop is CASSMGTASTDTQYF. In nucleotides, the CDR3 is TGTGCCAGTAGTATGGGGACAGCTAGCACAGATACGCAGTATTTT. The full variable domain, with the rest looked up from reference TRBV19 and TRBJ2-3, is DGGITQSPKYLFRKEGQNVTLSCEQNLNHDAMYWYRQDPGQGLRLIYYSQIVNDFQKGDIAEGYSVSREKKESFPLTVTSAQKNPTAFYLCASSMGTASTDTQYFGPGTRLTVL.

The chain couples TRBV5-6 to TRBJ1-2; D call uncertain. Germline CDR1 is SGHDT and CDR2 is YYEEEE. The CDR3 extends over 14 amino acids. V was trimmed by 1 base and J by 8 bases, leaving 15 bases between them. CDR3 coding DNA: TGTGCCAGCAGCTTGTGGGGAGGCAGTTTGGGCTACACCTTC. This codes for CASSLWGGSLGYTF.

The rearrangement links TRBV6-5 to TRBJ2-2; D may match TRBD1 or TRBD2 (5 bases each). V was pared by 6 bases and J by 11 bases, with 19 bases between. The germline V gene has CDR1 MNHEY and CDR2 SVGAGI. The CDR3 contains 14 residues. The CDR3: CASSAGTRKEELFF. CDR3 coding DNA: TGTGCCAGCAGCGCCGGGACCCGAAAGGAAGAGCTGTTTTTT.

This clonotype is labeled medium-sized. The rearrangement links TRBV2 to TRBJ2-2; D not resolved. The CDR3 length is 13 residues. The germline V gene has CDR1 SNHLY and CDR2 FYNNEI. The V gene lost 4 bases and the J gene lost 2 bases, with 5 bases spanning the gap. CDR3 residues: CASSVSNTGELFF. DNA of the CDR3: TGTGCCAGCAGTGTTAGCAACACCGGGGAGCTGTTTTTT.

This clonotype was observed a few times. This chain connects TRBV29-1 to TRBJ2-1; D possibly corresponds to TRBD1 (5 bases). The CDR3 runs to 14 residues. Germline CDR1 and CDR2: SQVTM and ANQGSEA. V lost 7 bases, J lost 4 bases, and 17 bases lay in between. The CDR3 region has the DNA TGCAGCGCCGCAGGACAAGGAGCTTACAATGAGCAGTTCTTC. Protein product: CSAAGQGAYNEQFF.

The chain carries TRBV10-3 and TRBJ1-2; 8 bases fit TRBD1. The CDR3 has 13 amino acids. From germline, CDR1 is ENHRY and CDR2 SYGVKD. V was clipped by 6 bases and J by 8 bases; unmatched bases: 8. The CDR3: CAIRVGQGGGYTF. CDR3 in DNA: TGTGCCATCAGGGTTGGACAGGGCGGAGGCTACACCTTC.

The chain combines TRBV14 with TRBJ2-1; weak D call: TRBD1 (6 bases). V gave up 4 bases and J gave up 5 bases, with 9 bases separating them. The CDR3 has 13 amino acids. Germline values: CDR1 SGHDN, CDR2 FVKESK. In DNA form, the CDR3 reads TGTGCCAGCAGCCCTGGACAGAACAATGAGCAGTTCTTC. Its translation is CASSPGQNNEQFF.

This chain joins TRBV11-3 and TRBJ2-1; D uncertain. The germline V gene has CDR1 SGHNT and CDR2 YENEEA. The V end lost 0 bases, the J end lost 10 bases, and 16 bases lay between the germline ends. The CDR3 covers 15 residues. Written as DNA, the CDR3 is TGTGCCAGCAGCTTAGATCAAGGCGAGTATCGGGAGCAGTTCTTC. This gives the protein CASSLDQGEYREQFF.

This chain joins TRBV19 and TRBJ2-7; 10 positions match TRBD2. CDR1 and CDR2 from the germline V gene are LNHDA and SQIVND (reference sequence). The V and J ends lost 2 bases and 6 bases, in that order; junction bases with no gene match: 13. CDR3 length equals 17 residues. The CDR3 DNA reads as TGTGCCAGTAGTATACTCTGGCTAGCGGGAGTCCAGGCCGAGCAGTACTTC. Amino acid sequence: CASSILWLAGVQAEQYF.

V and J are TRBV6-5 and TRBJ2-3; D is possibly TRBD1 or TRBD2 (5 bases each). The CDR3 contains 16 residues. Trimming left V 4 bases short and J 1 base short, with 15 bases between. CDR1 is MNHEY, CDR2 SVGAGI, per germline. CDR3 amino acids: CASSSVRRGGTDTQYF. CDR3 DNA sequence: TGTGCCAGCAGTTCCGTTCGACGGGGCGGCACAGATACGCAGTATTTT.

By share, this clonotype ranks as medium-sized. The rearrangement uses TRBV5-1 and TRBJ1-2; no clear D. The V gene's germline CDR1 is SGHRS and CDR2 YFSETQ. V dropped 0 bases and J dropped 0 bases, with 6 bases sitting between them. The length of the CDR3 is 14 residues. The CDR3 spells CASSLEAANYGYTF. The CDR3 DNA sequence: TGCGCCAGCAGCTTGGAGGCAGCTAACTATGGCTACACCTTC.

The V and J genes are TRBV5-1 and TRBJ1-2; D might be TRBD1 (5 bases). This CDR3 has 14 residues. Trimming removed 0 bases at V and 4 bases at J, with 10 bases between. CDR1 and CDR2 from the germline V gene are SGHRS and YFSETQ. The CDR3 spells CASSLGGRPYGYTF. The CDR3 bases are TGCGCCAGCAGCTTGGGGGGACGGCCCTATGGCTACACCTTC.

This clonotype was picked up a small number of times. The V gene is TRBV19, the J gene TRBJ2-3; unclear D gene. CDR3 length equals 12 residues. Trimming pared 3 bases from V and 0 bases from J, leaving 1 base between. The germline V gene has CDR1 LNHDA and CDR2 SQIVND (reference sequence). In nucleotides, the CDR3 is TGTGCCAGTAGTATTAGCACAGATACGCAGTATTTT. Its protein product is CASSISTDTQYF.

The chain couples TRBV20-1 to TRBJ2-3, with no clear D. Trimming pared 0 bases from V and 8 bases from J, leaving 15 bases between. This CDR3 comprises 14 residues. Looked up from germline, CDR1 is DFQATT and CDR2 is SNEGSKA (reference sequence). CDR3 sequence (DNA): TGCAGTGCTAGAGATTACCTCGGCTCGGGTACGCAGTATTTT. Translation: CSARDYLGSGTQYF.